These 7 T cell receptor beta chains originate from one sample sequenced in a study of regulatory T cells in long-lasting Graves disease. Time point: newly diagnosed GD, antithyroid drugs for less than 3 months. RNA extracted from PBMCs served as the sequencing template. iRepertoire HTBI primers and Arm-PCR of CDR3 regions built TCR beta libraries. TCRdb redid the calling of the multiplex PCR reads with MiXCR, one entry per CDR3 protein. Of some 500,000 distinct CDR3 sequences in the sample, around an eighth are singletons; the top ten hold roughly a tenth. These same records also appear under a second study, on T cells in Graves' hyperthyroidism and ophthalmopathy.

The source was peripheral blood mononuclear cells (PBMCs), collected at new diagnosis, from a patient treated with antithyroid drugs. The receptors were gathered from a man aged 30 to 45 with Graves disease.

In this sample, this clonotype turned up many times. The rearrangement uses TRBV12-3 or TRBV12-4 and TRBJ2-2; 9 bases map to TRBD2. Trimming cost V 2 bases and J 5 bases; bases outside gene matches: 12. CDR3 length: 18 amino acids. The CDR3 spells CASSLNVRSLAGTGELFF. In DNA, the CDR3 is TGTGCCAGCAGTTTAAATGTTAGAAGTCTAGCGGGAACCGGGGAGCTGTTTTTT.

This clonotype was counted a few times. The J gene is TRBJ2-3, the V gene TRBV25-1, with a tentative D call TRBD1 (6 bases). This CDR3 is 16 amino acids long. The germline gives CDR1 MGHDK, CDR2 SYGVNS. V was trimmed by 5 bases and J by 0 bases, leaving 15 bases between them. CDR3 sequence reads: CASSLPGHLSTDTQYF. CDR3 coding DNA: TGTGCCAGCAGTCTTCCGGGACACCTTAGCACAGATACGCAGTATTTT.

This clonotype was counted many times. The V and J genes are TRBV9 and TRBJ2-3; D ambiguous. Per germline, CDR1 SGDLS and CDR2 YYNGEE. CDR3 length: 14 residues. With 2 bases removed from V and 3 bases from J, the gap between germline ends came to 10 bases. Here the CDR3 reads CASSVTQGTDTQYF. CDR3 DNA: TGTGCCAGCAGCGTGACTCAAGGGACAGATACGCAGTATTTT.

In this sample, this clonotype turned up a few times. The J gene is TRBJ2-5, the V gene TRBV30, with TRBD2 as a possible D gene (6 bases). This CDR3 is built from 12 residues. Germline lookup yields CDR1 GTSNPN and CDR2 SVGIG (reference sequence). V shed 0 bases and J shed 7 bases, with 9 bases lying between them. The CDR3 here is CAWSVSGGTQYF. CDR3 DNA sequence: TGTGCCTGGAGTGTATCCGGGGGGACCCAGTACTTC.

This clonotype was found many times. The genes are TRBV20-1 and TRBJ2-5; D remains unclear. This CDR3 spans 14 amino acids. Germline V gene lookup returns CDR1 DFQATT and CDR2 SNEGSKA (reference sequence). V lost 2 bases to trimming and J lost 1 base, with 11 bases between them. This CDR3 is CSARSYSSQETQYF. The CDR3 DNA follows: TGCAGTGCTAGAAGCTACTCCTCCCAAGAGACCCAGTACTTC.

At least ten counts were recorded for this clonotype. The chain is built from TRBV7-2 and TRBJ2-3, with D maybe TRBD2 (6 bases). Per germline, CDR1 SGHTA and CDR2 FQGNSA. Between the trimmed V and J ends, which lost 2 bases and 0 bases, there was a span of 12 bases. The CDR3 is 16 residues long. The CDR3 region has the DNA TGTGCCAGCAGCTTATCAGTAGCGGTTAGCACAGATACGCAGTATTTT. This sequence encodes CASSLSVAVSTDTQYF.

A note on this clonotype: It may be a read error: a sequence one base away is much more abundant. V and J are TRBV6-1 and TRBJ1-3; D is undetermined. The CDR3 loop spans 15 amino acids. Looked up from germline, CDR1 is MNHNS and CDR2 is SASEGT. The V gene lost 10 bases and the J gene lost 3 bases, with 19 bases spanning the gap. The CDR3 DNA follows: TGTGCCAACAGAATCCACGCGAGATTTGGAAACACCATATATTTT. It translates to CANRIHARFGNTIYF.